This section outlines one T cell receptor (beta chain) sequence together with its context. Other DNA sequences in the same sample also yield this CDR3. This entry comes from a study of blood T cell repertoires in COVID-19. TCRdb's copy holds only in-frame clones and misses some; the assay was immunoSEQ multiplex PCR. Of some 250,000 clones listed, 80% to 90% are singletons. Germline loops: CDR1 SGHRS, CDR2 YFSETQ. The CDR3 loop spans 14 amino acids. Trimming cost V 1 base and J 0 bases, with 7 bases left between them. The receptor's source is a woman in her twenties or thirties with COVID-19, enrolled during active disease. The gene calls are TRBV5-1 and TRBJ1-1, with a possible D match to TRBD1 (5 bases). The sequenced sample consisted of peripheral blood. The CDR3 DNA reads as TGCGCCAGCAGCTTGAGCAGGGTGAACACTGAAGCTTTCTTT. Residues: CASSLSRVNTEAFF.